The source of this T cell receptor beta chain is a study of neurological immune-mediated disorders (dated by TCRdb to about 2019). Broadly, across the study: Of the approximately 34 multiple sclerosis patients, about 30 had relapsing-remitting MS and 3 had secondary progressive MS. Using UMI-based sequencing, the study compared peripheral blood TCR-beta repertoires from patients with HTLV-I-associated myelopathy (HAM/TSP), patients with multiple sclerosis, and healthy controls. The approximately 100 TCR-beta libraries included longitudinal samples, technical triplicates and paired sorted CD4+ and CD8+ T-cell subsets alongside PBMC samples. The cohort included about 66 subjects: some 14 with HAM/TSP, about 34 with multiple sclerosis, and roughly 20 healthy controls.

The germline V gene supplies CDR1 SGHRS and CDR2 YFSETQ. V drops 8 bases and J drops 6 bases, leaving 7 bases in between. The CDR3 spans 10 residues, from the cysteine through the phenylalanine. Solely the CDR3 DNA is kept, with 30 bases framed from the first base. The study at large found these results: No clinical or MRI features were associated with the MS cluster, and the authors said that larger cohorts are needed. The highest TCR clonal expansion was observed in HAM/TSP patients, whereas the lowest was observed in MS patients, even when compared with healthy controls. No identical CDR3 amino acid sequences were shared among expanded clones across subjects, suggesting private TCR-beta repertoires in all groups. Phylogenetic analysis grouped repertoires from 18 of 34 MS patients into a cluster of related CDR3 sequences, suggesting a possible repertoire-level signature.

A remark on this clonotype: The antigen this receptor binds is unknown. This may be a read error: a much more frequent sequence differs by one nucleotide.

For unsorted PBMC libraries, 2 million PBMCs were used after storage in RNAlater at -80 degrees C until RNA extraction. The multiple sclerosis patients were enrolled in a US clinical protocol that evaluated disease progression with magnetic resonance imaging. Peripheral blood underwent Ficoll-Hypaque density gradient centrifugation to isolate PBMCs, which were then cryopreserved in liquid nitrogen. cDNA was synthesized by template-switch 5'RACE using a primer with a 10-nucleotide random unique molecular identifier that tagged each TCR transcript. Every sequencing run yielded over 170 million TCR-beta sequences covering 15-18 subjects. The RNeasy kit was used for extraction of total RNA. The KAPA Real-time Library Amplification kit was used to amplify TCR-beta VDJ regions with primers for the TCR constant region and the 5'RACE anchor. Sample indexes and Illumina adaptors were added in a first PCR, after which library yield was increased in a second PCR. After purification with Ampure beads, the TCR product of roughly 650 bp was size-selected on a 2% E-gel SizeSelection system. Before pooling, library quality was checked on a Bioanalyzer, concentration was measured with Qubit, and libraries were quantified with the Kapa Library Quantification kit. Paired-end 2 x 150 bp sequencing of the libraries was performed on an Illumina HiSeq 2500. To increase sequence diversity, about 25-31% phiX was spiked into each library pool. The authors' pipeline ran thus. Quality-filtered reads were processed with the UMI-based MiGEC pipeline, which removed over 90% of raw TCR sequences during error correction. IMGT germline references were used for alignment of VDJ genes, and clonotypes were defined by a unique CDR3 amino acid sequence together with V-J genes. VDJtools evaluated clonal expansion, Shannon diversity and CDR3 relatedness (CalcPairwiseDistances, ClusterSamples); CLCbio workbench built phylogenetic trees. A clone was classed as expanded if it had 8 or more unique UMIs, a cutoff based on coefficient-of-variation modelling across technical triplicates. The public sequencing data were trimmed at Q25 with fastp and processed into clonotypes with MiXCR by TCRdb, which kept only in-frame beta chains. Every CDR3 protein is listed once, alongside the most common genes and DNA of its rows. These V and J calls rely on TCRdb rather than the paper's analysis. Counted in this sample were tens of thousands of distinct CDR3 sequences; roughly 2.5% of them appeared once. The biggest ten clones account for about 2.4% of the sample.

The receptor comes from a man aged 45 to 65 with multiple sclerosis. Sequencing used PBMCs. The sequence is built from TRBV5-1 and TRBJ2-3, with the D gene call left open. The CDR3 region has the sequence CARSGDTQYF. The nucleotides read TGCGCCAGAAGTGGCGATACGCAGTATTTT.